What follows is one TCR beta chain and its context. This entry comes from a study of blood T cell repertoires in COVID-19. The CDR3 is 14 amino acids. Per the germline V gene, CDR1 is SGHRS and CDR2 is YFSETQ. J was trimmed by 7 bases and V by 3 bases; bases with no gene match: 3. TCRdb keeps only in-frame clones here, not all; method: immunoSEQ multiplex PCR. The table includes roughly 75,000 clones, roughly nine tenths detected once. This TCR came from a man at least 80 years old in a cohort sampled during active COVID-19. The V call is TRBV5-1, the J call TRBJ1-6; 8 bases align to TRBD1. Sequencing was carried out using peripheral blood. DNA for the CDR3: TGCGCCAGCAGCTCGCGGACAGGGAATTCACCCCTCCACTTT. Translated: CASSSRTGNSPLHF.